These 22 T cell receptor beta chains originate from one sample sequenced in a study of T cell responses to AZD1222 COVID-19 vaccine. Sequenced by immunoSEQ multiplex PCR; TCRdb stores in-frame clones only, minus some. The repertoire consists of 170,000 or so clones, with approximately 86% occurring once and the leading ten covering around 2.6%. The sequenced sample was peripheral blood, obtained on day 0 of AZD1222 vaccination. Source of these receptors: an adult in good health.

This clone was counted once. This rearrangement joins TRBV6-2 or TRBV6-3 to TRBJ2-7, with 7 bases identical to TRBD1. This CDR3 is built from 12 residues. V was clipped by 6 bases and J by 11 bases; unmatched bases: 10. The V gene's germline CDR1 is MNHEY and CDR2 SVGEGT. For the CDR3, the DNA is TGTGCCAGCAGCATCCGGGACAGCTGGAAGTACTTC. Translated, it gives CASSIRDSWKYF.

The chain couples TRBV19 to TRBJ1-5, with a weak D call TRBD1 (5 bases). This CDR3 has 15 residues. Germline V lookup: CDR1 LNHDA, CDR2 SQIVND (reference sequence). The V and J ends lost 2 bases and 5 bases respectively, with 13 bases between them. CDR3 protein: CASSIPGTGDQPQHF. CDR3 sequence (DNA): TGTGCCAGTAGTATACCAGGGACGGGTGATCAGCCCCAGCATTTT. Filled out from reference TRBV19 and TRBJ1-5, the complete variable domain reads DGGITQSPKYLFRKEGQNVTLSCEQNLNHDAMYWYRQDPGQGLRLIYYSQIVNDFQKGDIAEGYSVSREKKESFPLTVTSAQKNPTAFYLCASSIPGTGDQPQHFGDGTRLSIL.

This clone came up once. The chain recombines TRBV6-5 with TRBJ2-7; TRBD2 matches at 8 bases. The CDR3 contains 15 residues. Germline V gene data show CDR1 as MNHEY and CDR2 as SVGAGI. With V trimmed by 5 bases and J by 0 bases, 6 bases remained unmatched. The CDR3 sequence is CASSLVAGHSYEQYF. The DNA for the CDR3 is TGTGCCAGCAGTCTCGTAGCGGGGCACTCCTACGAGCAGTACTTC.

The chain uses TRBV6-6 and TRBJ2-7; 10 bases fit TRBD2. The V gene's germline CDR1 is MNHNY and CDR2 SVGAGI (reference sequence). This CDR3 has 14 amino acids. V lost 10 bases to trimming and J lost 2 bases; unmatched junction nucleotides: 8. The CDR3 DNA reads TGTGCCATTATGGGACTAGCGAGAACCTACGAGCAGTACTTC. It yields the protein CAIMGLARTYEQYF.

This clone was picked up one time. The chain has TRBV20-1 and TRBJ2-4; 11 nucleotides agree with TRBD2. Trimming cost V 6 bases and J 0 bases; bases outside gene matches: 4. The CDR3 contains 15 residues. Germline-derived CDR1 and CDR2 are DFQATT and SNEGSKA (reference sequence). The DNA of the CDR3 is TGCAGTGCGAGTACTAGCGGGAGAGCCAAAAACATTCAGTACTTC. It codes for CSASTSGRAKNIQYF.

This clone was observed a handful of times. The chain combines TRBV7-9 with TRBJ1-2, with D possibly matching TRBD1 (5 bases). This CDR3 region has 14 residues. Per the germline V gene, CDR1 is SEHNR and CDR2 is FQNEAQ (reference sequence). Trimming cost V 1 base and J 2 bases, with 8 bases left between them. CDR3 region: CASSLGQGNYGYTF. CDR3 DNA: TGTGCCAGCAGCTTAGGGCAGGGAAACTATGGCTACACCTTC.

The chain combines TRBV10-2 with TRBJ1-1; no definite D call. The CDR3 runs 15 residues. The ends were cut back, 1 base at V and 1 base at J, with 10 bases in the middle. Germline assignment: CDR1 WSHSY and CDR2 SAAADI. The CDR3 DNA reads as TGCGCCAGCAGTGAGTATTACAGCGCGAACACTGAAGCTTTCTTT. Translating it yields CASSEYYSANTEAFF.

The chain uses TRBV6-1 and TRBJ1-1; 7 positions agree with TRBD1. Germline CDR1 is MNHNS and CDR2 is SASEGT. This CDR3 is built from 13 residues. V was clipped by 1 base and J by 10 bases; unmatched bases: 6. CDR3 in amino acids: CASSEVRGPGAFF. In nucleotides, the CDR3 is TGTGCCAGCAGTGAAGTTAGGGGGCCTGGAGCTTTCTTT.

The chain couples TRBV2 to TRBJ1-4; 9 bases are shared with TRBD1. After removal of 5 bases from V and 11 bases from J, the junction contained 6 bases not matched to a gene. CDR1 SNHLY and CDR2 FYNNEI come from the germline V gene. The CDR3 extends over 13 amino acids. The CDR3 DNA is TGTGCCAGCAGTTTCCGGGACAGGGAGAAACTGTTTTTT. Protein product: CASSFRDREKLFF.

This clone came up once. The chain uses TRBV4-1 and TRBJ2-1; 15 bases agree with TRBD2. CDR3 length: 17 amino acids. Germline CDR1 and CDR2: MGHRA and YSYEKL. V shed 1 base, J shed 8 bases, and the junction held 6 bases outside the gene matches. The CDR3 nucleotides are TGCGCCAGCAGCCAAGGGACTAGCGGGAGGGCTGTGGATGAGCAGTTCTTC. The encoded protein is CASSQGTSGRAVDEQFF.

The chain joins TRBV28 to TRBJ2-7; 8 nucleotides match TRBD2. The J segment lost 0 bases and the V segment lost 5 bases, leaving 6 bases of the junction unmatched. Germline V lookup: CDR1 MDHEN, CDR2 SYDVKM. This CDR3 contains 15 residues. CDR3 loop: CASSTQLAASYEQYF. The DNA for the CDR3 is TGTGCCAGCAGTACCCAACTAGCGGCCTCCTACGAGCAGTACTTC.

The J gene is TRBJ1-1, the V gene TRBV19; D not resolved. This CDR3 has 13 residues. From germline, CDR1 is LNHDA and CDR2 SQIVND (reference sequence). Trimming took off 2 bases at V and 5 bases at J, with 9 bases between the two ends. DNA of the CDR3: TGTGCCAGTAGTATATTGGGAGCTACTGAAGCTTTCTTT. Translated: CASSILGATEAFF.

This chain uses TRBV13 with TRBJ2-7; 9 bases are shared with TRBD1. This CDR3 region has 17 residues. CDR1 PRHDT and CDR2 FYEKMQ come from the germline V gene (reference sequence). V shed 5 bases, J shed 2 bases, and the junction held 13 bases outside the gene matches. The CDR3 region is CASSPFGVRTGAYEQYF. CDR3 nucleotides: TGTGCCAGCAGCCCTTTCGGAGTGAGGACAGGGGCCTACGAGCAGTACTTC. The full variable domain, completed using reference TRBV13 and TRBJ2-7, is AAGVIQSPRHLIKEKRETATLKCYPIPRHDTVYWYQQGPGQDPQFLISFYEKMQSDKGSIPDRFSAQQFSDYHSELNMSSLELGDSALYFCASSPFGVRTGAYEQYFGPGTRLTVT.

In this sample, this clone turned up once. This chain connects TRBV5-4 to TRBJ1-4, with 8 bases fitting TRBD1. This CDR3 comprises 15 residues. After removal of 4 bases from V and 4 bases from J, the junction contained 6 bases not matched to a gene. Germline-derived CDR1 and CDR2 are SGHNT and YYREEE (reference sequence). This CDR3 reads CASSPSTGDNEKLFF. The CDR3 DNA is TGTGCCAGCAGCCCGTCGACAGGGGATAATGAAAAACTGTTTTTT.

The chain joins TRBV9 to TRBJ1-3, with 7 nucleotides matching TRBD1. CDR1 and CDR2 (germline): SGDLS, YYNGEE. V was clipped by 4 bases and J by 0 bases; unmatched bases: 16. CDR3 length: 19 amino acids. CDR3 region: CASSPRTGNLLISGNTIYF. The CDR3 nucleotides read TGTGCCAGCAGCCCCCGGACAGGAAACTTACTAATCTCTGGAAACACCATATATTTT.

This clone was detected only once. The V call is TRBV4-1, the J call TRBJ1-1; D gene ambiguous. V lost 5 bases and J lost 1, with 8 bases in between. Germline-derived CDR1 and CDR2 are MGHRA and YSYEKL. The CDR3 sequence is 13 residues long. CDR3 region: CASSWVPNTEAFF. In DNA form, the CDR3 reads TGCGCCAGCAGCTGGGTCCCGAACACTGAAGCTTTCTTT.

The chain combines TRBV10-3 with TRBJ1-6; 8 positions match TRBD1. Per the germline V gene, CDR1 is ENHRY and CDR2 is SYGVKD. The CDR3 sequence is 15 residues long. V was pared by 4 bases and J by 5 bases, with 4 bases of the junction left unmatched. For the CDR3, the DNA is TGTGCCATCAGTGCACAGGGGGGGGATAATTCACCCCTCCACTTT. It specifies CAISAQGGDNSPLHF.

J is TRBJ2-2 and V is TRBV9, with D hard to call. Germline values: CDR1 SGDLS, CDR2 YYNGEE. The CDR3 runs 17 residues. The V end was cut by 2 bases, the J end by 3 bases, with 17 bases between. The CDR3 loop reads CASSVGQPPTYTGELFF. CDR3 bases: TGTGCCAGCAGCGTTGGTCAGCCACCAACTTACACCGGGGAGCTGTTTTTT.

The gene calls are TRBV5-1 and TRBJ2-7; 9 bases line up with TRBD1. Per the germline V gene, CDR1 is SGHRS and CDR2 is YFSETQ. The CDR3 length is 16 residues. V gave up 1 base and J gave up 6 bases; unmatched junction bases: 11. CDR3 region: CASSLTPGTGTTEQYF. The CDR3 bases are TGCGCCAGCAGCTTGACCCCCGGGACAGGGACCACCGAGCAGTACTTC.

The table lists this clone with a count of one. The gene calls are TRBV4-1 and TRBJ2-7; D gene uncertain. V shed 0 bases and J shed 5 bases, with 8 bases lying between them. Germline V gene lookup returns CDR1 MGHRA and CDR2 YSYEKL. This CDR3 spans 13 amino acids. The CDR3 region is CASSQDSRDEQYF. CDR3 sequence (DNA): TGCGCCAGCAGCCAAGACAGTCGGGACGAGCAGTACTTC.

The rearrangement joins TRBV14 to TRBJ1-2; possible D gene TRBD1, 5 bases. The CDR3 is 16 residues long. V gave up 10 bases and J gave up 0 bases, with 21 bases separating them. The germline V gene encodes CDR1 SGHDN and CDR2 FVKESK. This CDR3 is CAIRRGGFSSNYGYTF. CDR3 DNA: TGTGCCATCCGAAGGGGAGGGTTTTCATCTAACTATGGCTACACCTTC.

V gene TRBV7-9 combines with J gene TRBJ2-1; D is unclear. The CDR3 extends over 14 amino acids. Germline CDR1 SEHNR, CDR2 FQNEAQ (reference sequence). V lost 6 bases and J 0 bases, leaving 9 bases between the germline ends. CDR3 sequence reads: CASRPPGSYNEQFF. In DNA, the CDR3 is TGTGCCAGCAGGCCTCCTGGCTCCTACAATGAGCAGTTCTTC.